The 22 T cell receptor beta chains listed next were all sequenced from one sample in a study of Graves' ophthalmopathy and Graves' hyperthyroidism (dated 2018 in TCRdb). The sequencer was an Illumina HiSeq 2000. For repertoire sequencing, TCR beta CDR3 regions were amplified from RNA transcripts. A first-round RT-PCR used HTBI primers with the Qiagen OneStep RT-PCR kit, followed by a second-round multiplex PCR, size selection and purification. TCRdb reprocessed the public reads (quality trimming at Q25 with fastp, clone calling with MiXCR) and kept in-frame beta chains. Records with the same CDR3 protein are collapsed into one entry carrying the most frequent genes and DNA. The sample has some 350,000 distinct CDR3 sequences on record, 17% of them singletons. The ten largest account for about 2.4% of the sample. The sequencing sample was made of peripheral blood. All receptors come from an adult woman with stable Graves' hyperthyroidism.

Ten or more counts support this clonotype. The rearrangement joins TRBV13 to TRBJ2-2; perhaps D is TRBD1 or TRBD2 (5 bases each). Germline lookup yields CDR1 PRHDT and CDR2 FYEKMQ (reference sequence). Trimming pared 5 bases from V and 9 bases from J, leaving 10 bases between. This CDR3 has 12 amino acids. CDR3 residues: CASSGDPRELFF. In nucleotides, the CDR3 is TGTGCCAGCAGCGGGGACCCCAGGGAGCTGTTTTTT.

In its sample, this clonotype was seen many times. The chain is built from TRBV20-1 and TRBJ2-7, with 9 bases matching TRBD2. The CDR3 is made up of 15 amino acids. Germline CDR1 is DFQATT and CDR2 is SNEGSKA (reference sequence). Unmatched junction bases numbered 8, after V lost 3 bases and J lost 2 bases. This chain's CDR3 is CSASRTSGRPYEQYF. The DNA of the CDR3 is TGCAGTGCTAGCCGAACTAGCGGGCGACCCTACGAGCAGTACTTC.

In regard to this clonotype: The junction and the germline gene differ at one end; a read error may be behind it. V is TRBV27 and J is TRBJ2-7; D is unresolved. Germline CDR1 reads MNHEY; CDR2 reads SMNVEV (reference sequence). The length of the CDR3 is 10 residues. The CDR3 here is CANYPNDQYF. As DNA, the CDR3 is TGTGCCAACTACCCCAACGATCAGTACTTC.

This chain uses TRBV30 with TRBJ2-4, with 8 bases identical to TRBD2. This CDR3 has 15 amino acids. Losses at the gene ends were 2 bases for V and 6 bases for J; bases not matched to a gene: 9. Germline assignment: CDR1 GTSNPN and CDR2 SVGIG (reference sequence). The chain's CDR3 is CAWSTSGSGLNIQYF. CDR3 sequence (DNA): TGTGCCTGGAGTACGAGCGGGAGTGGACTAAACATTCAGTACTTC. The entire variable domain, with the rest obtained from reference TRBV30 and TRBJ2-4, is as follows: SQTIHQWPATLVQPVGSPLSLECTVEGTSNPNLYWYRQAAGRGLQLLFYSVGIGQISSEVPQNLSASRPQDRQFILSSKKLLLSDSGFYLCAWSTSGSGLNIQYFGAGTRLSVL.

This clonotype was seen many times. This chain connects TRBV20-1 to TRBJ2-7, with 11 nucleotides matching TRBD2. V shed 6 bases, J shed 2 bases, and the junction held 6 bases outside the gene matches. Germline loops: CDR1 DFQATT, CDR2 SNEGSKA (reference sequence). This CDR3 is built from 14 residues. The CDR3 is CSATGTSGTYEQYF. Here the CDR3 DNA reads TGCAGTGCGACCGGGACTAGCGGTACCTACGAGCAGTACTTC.

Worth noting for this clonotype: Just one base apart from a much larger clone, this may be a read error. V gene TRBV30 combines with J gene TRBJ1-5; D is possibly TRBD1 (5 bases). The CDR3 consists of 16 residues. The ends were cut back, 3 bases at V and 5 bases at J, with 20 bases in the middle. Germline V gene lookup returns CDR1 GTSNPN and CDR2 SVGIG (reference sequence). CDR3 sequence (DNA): TGTGCCTGGAGCGCAGATGGGTCGGGGGTTCATCAGCCCCAGCATTTT. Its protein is CAWSADGSGVHQPQHF.

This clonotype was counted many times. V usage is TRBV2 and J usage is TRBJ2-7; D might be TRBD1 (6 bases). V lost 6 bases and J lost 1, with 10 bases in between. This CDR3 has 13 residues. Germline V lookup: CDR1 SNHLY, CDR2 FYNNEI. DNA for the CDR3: TGTGCCAGCAGGGGACATATTTCCTACGAGCAGTACTTC. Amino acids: CASRGHISYEQYF.

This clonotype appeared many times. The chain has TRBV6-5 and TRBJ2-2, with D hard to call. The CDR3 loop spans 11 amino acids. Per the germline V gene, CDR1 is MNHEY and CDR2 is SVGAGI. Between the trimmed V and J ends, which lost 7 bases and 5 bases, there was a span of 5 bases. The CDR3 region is CASKHTGELFF. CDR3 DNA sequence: TGTGCCAGCAAACATACCGGGGAGCTGTTTTTT.

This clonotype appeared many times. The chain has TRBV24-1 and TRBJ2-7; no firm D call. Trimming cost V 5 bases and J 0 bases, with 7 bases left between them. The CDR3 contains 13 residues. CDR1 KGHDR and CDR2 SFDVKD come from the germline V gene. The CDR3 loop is CATSGGFSYEQYF. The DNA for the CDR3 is TGTGCCACCAGTGGTGGATTCTCCTACGAGCAGTACTTC.

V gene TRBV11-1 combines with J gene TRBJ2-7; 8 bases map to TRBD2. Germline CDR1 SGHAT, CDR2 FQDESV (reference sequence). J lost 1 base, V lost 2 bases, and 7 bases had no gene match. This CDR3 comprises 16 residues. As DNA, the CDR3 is TGTGCCAGCAGCTTACTTATAGCGGGACCGTCCTACGAGCAGTACTTC. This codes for CASSLLIAGPSYEQYF.

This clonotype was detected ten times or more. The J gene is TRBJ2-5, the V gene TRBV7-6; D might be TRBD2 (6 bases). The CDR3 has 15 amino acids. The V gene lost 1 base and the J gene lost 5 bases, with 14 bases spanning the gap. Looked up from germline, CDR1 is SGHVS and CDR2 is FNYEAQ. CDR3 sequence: CASSLDPGVDETQYF. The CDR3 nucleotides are TGTGCCAGCAGCTTAGACCCGGGAGTGGATGAGACCCAGTACTTC.

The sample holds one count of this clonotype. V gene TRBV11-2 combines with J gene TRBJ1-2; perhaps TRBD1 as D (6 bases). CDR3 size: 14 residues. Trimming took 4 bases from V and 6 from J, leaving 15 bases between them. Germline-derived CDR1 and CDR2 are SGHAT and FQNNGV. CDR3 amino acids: CASSSQTGLDGYTF. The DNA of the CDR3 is TGTGCCAGCAGCTCACAAACAGGGTTAGATGGCTACACCTTC.

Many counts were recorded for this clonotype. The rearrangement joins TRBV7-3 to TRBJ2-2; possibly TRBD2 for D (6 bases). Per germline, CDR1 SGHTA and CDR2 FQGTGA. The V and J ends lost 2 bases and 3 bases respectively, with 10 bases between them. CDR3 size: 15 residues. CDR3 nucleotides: TGTGCCAGCAGCTTACAGAGCGGGTACACCGGGGAGCTGTTTTTT. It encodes CASSLQSGYTGELFF. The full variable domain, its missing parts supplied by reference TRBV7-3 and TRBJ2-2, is GAGVSQTPSNKVTEKGKYVELRCDPISGHTALYWYRQSLGQGPEFLIYFQGTGAADDSGLPNDRFFAVRPEGSVSTLKIQRTERGDSAVYLCASSLQSGYTGELFFGEGSRLTVL.

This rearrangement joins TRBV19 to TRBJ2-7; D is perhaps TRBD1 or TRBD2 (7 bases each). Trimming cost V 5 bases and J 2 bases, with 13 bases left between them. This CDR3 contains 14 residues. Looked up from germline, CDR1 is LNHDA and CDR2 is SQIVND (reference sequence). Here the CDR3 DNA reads TGTGCCAGTAGTGGGCAGGGGGGGACCTACGAGCAGTACTTC. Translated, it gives CASSGQGGTYEQYF.

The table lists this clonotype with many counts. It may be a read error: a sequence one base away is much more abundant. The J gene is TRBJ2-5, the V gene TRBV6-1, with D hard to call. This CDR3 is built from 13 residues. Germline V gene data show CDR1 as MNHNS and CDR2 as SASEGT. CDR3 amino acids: CASRLGWKEAQYF. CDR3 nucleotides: TGTGCCAGCAGGCTAGGTTGGAAAGAGGCCCAGTACTTC.

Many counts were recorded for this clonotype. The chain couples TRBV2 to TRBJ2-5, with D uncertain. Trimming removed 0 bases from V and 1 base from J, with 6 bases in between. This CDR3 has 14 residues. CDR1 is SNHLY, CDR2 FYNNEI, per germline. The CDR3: CASSEATFQETQYF. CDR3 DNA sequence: TGTGCCAGCAGTGAAGCGACTTTCCAAGAGACCCAGTACTTC.

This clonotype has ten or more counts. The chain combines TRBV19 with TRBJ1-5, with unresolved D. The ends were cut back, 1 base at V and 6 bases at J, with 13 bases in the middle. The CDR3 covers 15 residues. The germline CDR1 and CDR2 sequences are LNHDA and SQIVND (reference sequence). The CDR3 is CASSIGSHGVQPQHF. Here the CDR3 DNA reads TGTGCCAGTAGTATAGGGTCCCACGGTGTTCAGCCCCAGCATTTT.

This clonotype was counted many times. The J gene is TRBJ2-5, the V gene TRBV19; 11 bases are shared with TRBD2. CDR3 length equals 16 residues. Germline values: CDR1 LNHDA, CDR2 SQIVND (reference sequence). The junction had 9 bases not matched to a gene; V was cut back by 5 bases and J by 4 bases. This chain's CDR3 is CASSYRRLAGGETQYF. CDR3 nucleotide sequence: TGTGCCAGTAGTTACCGGCGGCTAGCGGGAGGAGAGACCCAGTACTTC. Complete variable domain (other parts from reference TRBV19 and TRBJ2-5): DGGITQSPKYLFRKEGQNVTLSCEQNLNHDAMYWYRQDPGQGLRLIYYSQIVNDFQKGDIAEGYSVSREKKESFPLTVTSAQKNPTAFYLCASSYRRLAGGETQYFGPGTRLLVL.

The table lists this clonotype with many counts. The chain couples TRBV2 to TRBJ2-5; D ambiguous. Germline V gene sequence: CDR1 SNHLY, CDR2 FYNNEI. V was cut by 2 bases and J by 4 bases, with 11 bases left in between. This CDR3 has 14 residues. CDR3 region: CASSENTHRETQYF. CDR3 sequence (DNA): TGTGCCAGCAGTGAAAACACTCATAGAGAGACCCAGTACTTC.

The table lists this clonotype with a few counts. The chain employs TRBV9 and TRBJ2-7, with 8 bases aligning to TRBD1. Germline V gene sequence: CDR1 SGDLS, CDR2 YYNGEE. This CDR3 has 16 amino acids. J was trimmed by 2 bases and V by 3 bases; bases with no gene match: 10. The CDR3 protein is CASSATGGTGPYEQYF. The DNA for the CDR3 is TGTGCCAGCAGCGCAACCGGCGGGACAGGTCCCTACGAGCAGTACTTC.

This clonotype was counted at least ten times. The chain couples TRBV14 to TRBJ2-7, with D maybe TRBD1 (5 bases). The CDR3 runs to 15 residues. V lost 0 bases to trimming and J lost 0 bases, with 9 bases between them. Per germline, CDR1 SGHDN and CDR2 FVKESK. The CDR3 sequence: CASSQDRQRSYEQYF. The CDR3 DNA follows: TGTGCCAGCAGCCAAGATCGACAGCGCTCCTACGAGCAGTACTTC.

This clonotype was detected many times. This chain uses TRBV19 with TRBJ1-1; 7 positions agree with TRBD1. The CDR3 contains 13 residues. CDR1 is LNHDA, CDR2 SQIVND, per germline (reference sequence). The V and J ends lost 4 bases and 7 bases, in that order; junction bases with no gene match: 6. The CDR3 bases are TGTGCCAGTAGTAACACAGGGGCCATTGAAGCTTTCTTT. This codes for CASSNTGAIEAFF.